This entry is about one T cell receptor (beta chain). The clone's antigen remains unknown. No base quality values were provided; no much bigger clone lies one nucleotide off. These data originate in a study of blood T cell repertoires in COVID-19 (dated by TCRdb to about 2020). Broadly, across the study: Samples from collaborators originated in the United States, Italy and Spain and spanned both the acute and convalescent phases of COVID-19. Where HLA class I and class II types were available, the types were taken from metadata supplied by the sample provider, not from assay-based typing. A de-identified subject ID, COVID-19 status, age in years and sex were almost always included in the sample metadata. The repertoires were made available in a free public database intended to serve as a resource for research on the immune response to SARS-CoV-2. Subjects who had been exposed to COVID-19, were actively infected with it, or had recovered from it provided the deeply sampled blood TCRbeta repertoires that made up the dataset. The samples were drawn from two sources: the first 160 participants of the ongoing ImmuneRACE study, and 1,200 or so subjects contributed by 6 global collaborators. The prospective study material was composed of cDNA or gDNA derived from T cells, B-cell-depleted T cells, or PBMCs.

Points the paper makes about the study in general: The amount of clinical and demographic metadata varied by source and participant and was provided uncurated.

TCRbeta CDR3 regions were amplified from genomic DNA by means of the immunoSEQ Assay, a bias-controlled multiplex PCR. In the source study's methods: Within the assay, amplification of reference gene primers was used to estimate how many nucleated cells each sample contained. To quantify the absolute abundance of each unique TCRbeta CDR3 rearrangement, sequence reads were collapsed and filtered. For each sample, productive Simpson clonality was calculated as the square root of Simpson's diversity index across productive rearrangements. TCRdb limited this immuneACCESS table to in-frame rearrangements with V and J called. A share of clones is missing; checked studies link under half to unresolved V genes, and the rest is unexplained. The V and J calls and clone size were taken over from that table, and D and trimming were inferred from the DNA. This sample has roughly 220,000 clones in its table, and approximately 90% of those were observed once. The ten largest account for roughly 5.7% of the sample.

The collaborating institutions used their own protocols to collect whole blood in K2EDTA tubes. Collaborator samples were shipped for TCRbeta analysis as frozen whole blood, isolated PBMCs, or DNA extracted from either sample type. V is trimmed back by 7 bases and J by 6 bases, and the junction contains 6 bases that no gene match accounts for. Looking up the germline V gene yields CDR1 SQVTM and CDR2 ANQGSEA. The CDR3 sequence holds 12 residues, the cysteine and phenylalanine included. The kept DNA is CDR3 alone, 36 bases in frame from the first base. This receptor was identified in an elderly man with acute or convalescent COVID-19. The sequencing sample was made of peripheral blood. The rearrangement joined TRBV29-1 to TRBJ1-2; TRBD1 agrees with 9 junctional bases. The CDR3 protein: CSASGTGNGYTF. The nucleotide sequence reads as follows: TGCAGCGCTTCCGGGACAGGGAATGGCTACACCTTC.